This T cell receptor beta chain appears in the sequencing data of a study of T-cell reconstitution after alpha-beta-depleted transplantation in children. Study findings and constraints: Newly generated T cells supplied most T-cell counts and diversity one year post-transplant. The study reportedly traced alpha-beta T cells about two months after transplant to several hundred expanded graft clones.

Points on this clonotype: Its antigen is unknown.

The CDR3 is 19 amino acids. CDR1 and CDR2 from the germline V gene are KGHDR and SFDVKD. With 4 bases clipped from V and 0 bases from J, the junction kept 10 bases outside the gene matches. Unique molecular identifiers tagged the TCRbeta library. TCRdb recomputed calls from the PCR reads with MiXCR, one row per CDR3 protein. The sample has some 600,000 distinct CDR3 sequences, 13% seen once. The sequences come from PBMCs, mostly from graft donor cells, collected 360 days after TCRalphabeta/CD19-depleted stem cell transplant. The rearrangement links TRBV24-1 to TRBJ2-1; 11 nucleotides align to TRBD2. This clonotype was sampled from a male patient aged 10-17 years who had a stem cell transplant for acute myeloid leukemia, so the T cells may come from the graft donor. The CDR3 DNA reads TGTGCCACCAGTGACGCCACGGGGACTAGCGGTATCTCCTACAATGAGCAGTTCTTC. This sequence encodes CATSDATGTSGISYNEQFF.